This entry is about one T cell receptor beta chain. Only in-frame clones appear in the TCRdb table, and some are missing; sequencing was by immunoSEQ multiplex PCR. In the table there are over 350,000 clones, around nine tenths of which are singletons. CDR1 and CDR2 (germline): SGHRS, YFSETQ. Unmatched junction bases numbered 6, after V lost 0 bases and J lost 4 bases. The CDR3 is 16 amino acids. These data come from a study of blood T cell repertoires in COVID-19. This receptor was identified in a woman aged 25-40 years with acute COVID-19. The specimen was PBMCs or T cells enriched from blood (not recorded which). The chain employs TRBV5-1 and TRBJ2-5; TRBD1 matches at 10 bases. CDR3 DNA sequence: TGCGCCAGCAGCTTGGGTGGGACAGGGGCAGGAGAGACCCAGTACTTC. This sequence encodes CASSLGGTGAGETQYF.